This T cell receptor (beta chain) was profiled in a study of radiotherapy plus CTLA-4 blockade in lung cancer. Germline values: CDR1 SGHNT, CDR2 YENEEA. Trimming took off 5 bases at V and 0 bases at J, with 14 bases between the two ends. The CDR3 is 17 amino acids. Comments on this clone: The antigen remains undetermined.

Produced via immunoSEQ multiplex PCR; TCRdb's table is partial and in-frame only. The sample contains roughly 62,000 clones, about 80% of which appear only once. Study-level findings and limits: Blood saw expansion of tumor-derived TCR clones after radiotherapy plus ipilimumab. Reportedly, early blood T cell clone dynamics best predicted response, with interferon-beta.

This clonotype originated in a human donor with non-small cell lung cancer who had a complete response to radiotherapy plus ipilimumab. This chain connects TRBV11-3 to TRBJ2-6; tentatively, D is TRBD1 (6 bases). The starting material was peripheral blood, obtained from a patient treated with radiotherapy plus ipilimumab. The CDR3 DNA reads as TGTGCCAGCAGCGTACAGGGTGACGCCTCTGGGGCCAACGTCCTGACTTTC. Encoded protein: CASSVQGDASGANVLTF.